One sample yielded the 12 T cell receptor beta chains listed below, sequenced in a study of cytomegalovirus exposure and HLA in healthy donors. In the PCR, 60 Vbeta and 13 Jbeta primers were used. The repertoire was sequenced with immunoSEQ multiplex PCR; TCRdb's copy has only in-frame clones and lacks some. The sample shows about 190,000 clones, 85% of them seen only once. Sequencing was carried out using PBMCs. The receptors were gathered from a boy between 2 and 10 years old in good health and CMV-seronegative.

This clone has only a few counts. CDR3 in amino acids: CASSLESGPGDEQFF. The CDR3 region has the DNA TGCGCCAGCAGCTTGGAAAGCGGGCCTGGGGATGAGCAGTTCTTC. This chain uses TRBV5-1 with TRBJ2-1; tentatively, D is TRBD2 (6 bases). Trimming stripped 0 bases from V and 8 bases from J, with 15 bases between. Germline values: CDR1 SGHRS, CDR2 YFSETQ. This CDR3 spans 15 amino acids.

This clone came up once. The junction departs from the called germline gene at one end, perhaps through a read error. In nucleotides, the CDR3 is TGTGCCGGCAGACAGGACCGGACTGGAAACACCATATATTTT. It is translated as CAGRQDRTGNTIYF. The chain uses TRBV6-5 and TRBJ1-3; possibly TRBD1 for D (6 bases). Germline loops: CDR1 MNHEY, CDR2 SVGAGI. The length of the CDR3 is 14 residues.

V usage is TRBV5-1 and J usage is TRBJ2-1; 9 positions match TRBD2. Germline V gene sequence: CDR1 SGHRS, CDR2 YFSETQ. V was pared by 2 bases and J by 4 bases, with 7 bases of the junction left unmatched. This CDR3 has 16 residues. Written as DNA, the CDR3 is TGCGCCAGCAGCTTTGGTCCCCTAGCGGGGTACAATGAGCAGTTCTTC. Translated, it gives CASSFGPLAGYNEQFF.

The rearrangement uses TRBV6-4 and TRBJ2-1, with TRBD2 matching over 7 bases. V was clipped by 5 bases and J by 0 bases; unmatched bases: 1. Germline V CDR1 and CDR2: MRHNA, SNTAGT. CDR3 size: 14 residues. CDR3 sequence (DNA): TGTGCCAGCAGTCGGACTAGCTCCTACAATGAGCAGTTCTTC. As protein: CASSRTSSYNEQFF.

This clone was detected once. The chain couples TRBV5-1 to TRBJ2-3, with D uncertain. V was shortened by 3 bases and J by 1 base, with 15 bases between the two germline ends. The CDR3 length is 16 residues. Per germline, CDR1 SGHRS and CDR2 YFSETQ. CDR3 region: CASSSVLRGRTDTQYF. In DNA, the CDR3 is TGCGCCAGCAGCTCCGTTTTGCGCGGTCGCACAGATACGCAGTATTTT.

This chain joins TRBV10-1 and TRBJ1-1; tentative D call: TRBD1 (5 bases). Trimming removed 1 base at V and 5 bases at J, with 14 bases between. CDR1 and CDR2 from the germline V gene are WNHNN and SYGVQD (reference sequence). The CDR3 consists of 15 residues. In DNA, the CDR3 is TGCGCCAGCAGTGAGTATAAGGGCCGGGGGACTGAAGCTTTCTTT. Its translation is CASSEYKGRGTEAFF.

The chain couples TRBV12-5 to TRBJ2-7; D uncertain. The CDR3 contains 13 residues. The germline V gene has CDR1 LGHNT and CDR2 FRNRAP. V was pared by 5 bases and J by 1 base, with 9 bases between. The CDR3 DNA reads as TGTGCTAGTGGTACCCGGCGGTCCTACGAGCAGTACGTC. The encoded protein is CASGTRRSYEQYV.

V and J are TRBV6-1 and TRBJ2-7; D possibly corresponds to TRBD1 (6 bases). Trimming left V 8 bases short and J 0 bases short, with 11 bases between. Germline CDR1 reads MNHNS; CDR2 reads SASEGT. This CDR3 comprises 13 residues. The CDR3 spells CASRRGGSYEQYV. CDR3 nucleotides: TGTGCCAGCCGGAGAGGGGGCTCCTACGAGCAGTACGTC.

The gene calls are TRBV11-2 and TRBJ1-3; D is ambiguous. V shed 2 bases and J shed 0 bases, with 14 bases lying between them. Germline V gene lookup returns CDR1 SGHAT and CDR2 FQNNGV. The CDR3 consists of 17 residues. The CDR3 region is CASSLLPAGHSGNTIYF. The CDR3, as DNA: TGTGCCAGCAGCTTACTCCCGGCGGGCCACTCTGGAAACACCATATATTTT. Supplemented by reference TRBV11-2 and TRBJ1-3, the full variable domain reads EAGVAQSPRYKIIEKRQSVAFWCNPISGHATLYWYQQILGQGPKLLIQFQNNGVVDDSQLPKDRFSAERLKGVDSTLKIQPAKLEDSAVYLCASSLLPAGHSGNTIYFGEGSWLTVV.

This chain links TRBV29-1 with TRBJ1-2; TRBD1 is a possible D gene (5 bases). V was trimmed by 4 bases and J by 4 bases, leaving 7 bases between them. The CDR3 is 11 residues long. CDR1 is SQVTM and CDR2 is ANQGSEA in the germline V gene. As DNA, the CDR3 is TGCAGCGTTGGGGGACTCTATGGCTACACCTTC. It encodes CSVGGLYGYTF. The full variable domain, rest sourced from reference TRBV29-1 and TRBJ1-2, is SAVISQKPSRDICQRGTSLTIQCQVDSQVTMMFWYRQQPGQSLTLIATANQGSEATYESGFVIDKFPISRPNLTFSTLTVSNMSPEDSSIYLCSVGGLYGYTFGSGTRLTVV.

This clone was seen just once. V gene TRBV30 combines with J gene TRBJ2-2, with 11 bases that match TRBD2. V was clipped by 3 bases and J by 2 bases; unmatched bases: 8. The CDR3 covers 17 residues. Germline lookup yields CDR1 GTSNPN and CDR2 SVGIG (reference sequence). CDR3 region: CAWSWGLADLNTGELFF. DNA of the CDR3: TGTGCCTGGAGCTGGGGACTAGCGGACTTAAACACCGGGGAGCTGTTTTTT.

The chain uses TRBV5-1 and TRBJ2-5, with D possibly being TRBD2 (6 bases). The CDR3 has 17 residues. Trimming shortened V by 4 bases and J by 0 bases, and 19 bases separated the two germline ends. CDR1 SGHRS and CDR2 YFSETQ come from the germline V gene. DNA of the CDR3: TGCGCCAGCAGCCTGGACCCCCTCCGGGACTACCAAGAGACCCAGTACTTC. Its translation: CASSLDPLRDYQETQYF.